Given below is one TCR beta chain in context. The antigen is undetermined. cDNA serving as the sequencing template came from extracted, reverse transcribed RNA. Here immunoSEQ multiplex PCR was the method, and the copy in TCRdb shows in-frame clones only, minus some. There are about 180,000 clones in the sample; about 47% occur only once, and 9.5% to 13% lies in the top ten. Trimming removed 4 bases at V and 1 base at J, with 8 bases between. CDR3 length equals 13 residues. Germline CDR1 and CDR2: SGHRS and YFSETQ. The data were obtained in a study of CD8+ T cells in alopecia areata. For the study at large: Administration of oral tofacitinib to treated patients was at 5 to 10 mg twice daily.

Treatment: oral pan-JAK inhibitor, 5-10 mg twice daily. Study results and caveats: Having one nonresponder leaves uncertain how baseline CD8+ expansion relates to response. Tofacitinib significantly decreased scalp clonality and expanded CD8+ clones among top 100.

Source: CD8+ T cells sorted from blood, taken around week 54, from a patient treated with tofacitinib. The gene calls are TRBV5-1 and TRBJ1-1, with D tentatively TRBD1 (6 bases). The sequence was obtained from a human donor with alopecia areata. This CDR3 is CASSGTTNTEAFF. CDR3 DNA sequence: TGCGCCAGCAGCGGGACAACGAACACTGAAGCTTTCTTT.